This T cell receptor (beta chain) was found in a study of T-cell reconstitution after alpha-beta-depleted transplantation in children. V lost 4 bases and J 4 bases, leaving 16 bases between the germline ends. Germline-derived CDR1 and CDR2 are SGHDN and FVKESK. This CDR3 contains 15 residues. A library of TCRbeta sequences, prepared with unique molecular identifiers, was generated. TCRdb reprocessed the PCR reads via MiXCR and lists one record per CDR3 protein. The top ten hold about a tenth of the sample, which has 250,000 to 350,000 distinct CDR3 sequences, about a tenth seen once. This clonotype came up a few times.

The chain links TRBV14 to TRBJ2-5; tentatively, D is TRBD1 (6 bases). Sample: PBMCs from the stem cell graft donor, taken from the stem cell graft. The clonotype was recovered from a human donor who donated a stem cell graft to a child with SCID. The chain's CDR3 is CASSPGTILRETQYF. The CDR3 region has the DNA TGTGCCAGCAGCCCCGGGACAATACTTCGAGAGACCCAGTACTTC.